Below, one T cell receptor beta chain is given with its context. This sample was included in a study of technical replicates of blood from a handful of donors. The CDR3 spans 15 residues. The V end lost 0 bases, the J end lost 1 base, and 7 bases lay between the germline ends. Germline values: CDR1 LGHNA, CDR2 YNFKEQ. Profiling relied on immunoSEQ multiplex PCR, and the TCRdb table lists in-frame clones only, not all of them. The repertoire holds 44,000 or so clones, with around nine tenths as singletons. Source material: PBMCs. The chain carries TRBV4-2 and TRBJ2-1; a possible D gene is TRBD2 (5 bases). The TCR sequence derives from a human donor in good health. Some clones in this sample may be carry-over from other donors' samples. Written as DNA, the CDR3 is TGTGCCAGCAGCCAAGAGTGGGAGTCCTACAATGAGCAGTTCTTC. Translated: CASSQEWESYNEQFF.